The rows below give T cell receptor beta chains drawn from one sample of a study of response to subunit inactivated influenza vaccine. TCRdb analysed the RT-PCR reads with MiXCR anew, one entry per CDR3 protein. The data hold hundreds of thousands of distinct CDR3 sequences, with 14% observed a single time. The starting material was PBMCs from blood, obtained roughly 2 weeks before vaccination. These receptors came from a man aged 45 to 65 who received an inactivated influenza vaccine. Both conserved end residues are part of each CDR3. The order of the fields is V gene, D gene, clone size, J gene, CDR3 protein, CDR3 DNA. The D gene is left open where the match is weak. A row's size may be missing; if present it is once, few, many or a size class.

TRBV15,NA,few,TRBJ1-1,CATSSLGGEAFF,TGTGCCACCAGCAGTTTAGGAGGTGAAGCTTTCTTT
TRBV10-3,NA,many,TRBJ2-1,CAIRGWEGSYNEQFF,TGTGCCATCAGGGGATGGGAAGGGTCCTACAATGAGCAGTTCTTC
TRBV20-1,NA,few,TRBJ2-2,CSARQFSGNTGELFF,TGCAGTGCTAGGCAGTTTAGCGGGAACACCGGGGAGCTGTTTTTT
TRBV6-2/TRBV6-3,NA,NA,TRBJ2-4,CASSQAGNHRGNIQYF,TGTGCCAGCAGTCAGGCAGGCAATCATAGGGGGAACATTCAGTACTTC
TRBV27,NA,NA,TRBJ2-3,CASSLRPPTTSTDTQYF,TGTGCCAGCAGTTTAAGGCCGCCTACCACTAGCACAGATACGCAGTATTTT
TRBV29-1,NA,NA,TRBJ2-1,CSVGRGTSSYNEHFF,NA
TRBV12-3/TRBV12-4,TRBD2,few,TRBJ2-2,CASSFGSGRATGELFF,TGTGCCAGCAGTTTTGGTAGCGGGAGGGCCACCGGGGAGCTGTTTTTT
TRBV27,TRBD2,NA,TRBJ2-1,CASRPGLAGGPGNEQFF,TGTGCCAGCAGGCCCGGACTAGCGGGGGGGCCAGGCAATGAGCAGTTCTTC
TRBV4-3,TRBD1,few,TRBJ2-5,CASSQDGQGDRETQYF,TGCGCCAGCAGCCAAGATGGACAGGGGGACAGAGAGACCCAGTACTTC
TRBV18,NA,NA,TRBJ1-4,CASSRGLEEKLFF,TGTGCCAGCTCACGGGGGCTCGAGGAAAAACTGTTTTTT
TRBV7-9,NA,few,TRBJ2-3,CASSLVGRPSTDTQYF,TGTGCCAGCAGCTTAGTGGGACGGCCTAGCACAGATACGCAGTATTTT
TRBV24-1,NA,NA,TRBJ1-5,CATPRLQPQHF,TGTGCCACCCCGCGTCTACAGCCCCAGCATTTT
TRBV10-3,TRBD1,many,TRBJ2-3,CAITGTGGTDTQYF,TGTGCCATCACCGGGACAGGAGGCACAGATACGCAGTATTTT
TRBV5-1,NA,many,TRBJ2-7,CASSLDRSFYEQYF,TGCGCCAGCAGCTTGGACAGAAGCTTCTACGAGCAGTACTTC
TRBV29-1,NA,NA,TRBJ2-1,CSSGHKASYNEQFF,TGCAGCTCCGGACACAAGGCTTCCTACAATGAGCAGTTCTTC
TRBV7-2,NA,few,TRBJ1-6,CASSLAQFGSPLHF,TGTGCCAGCAGCTTAGCGCAGTTTGGTTCACCCCTCCACTTT
TRBV28,TRBD2,NA,TRBJ2-3,CASSFPDGLAGTDTQYF,TGTGCCAGCAGTTTCCCGGATGGGCTAGCGGGAACAGATACGCAGTATTTT
TRBV12-3/TRBV12-4,NA,few,TRBJ1-3,CASSLAALRGNTIYF,TGTGCCAGCAGTTTAGCGGCCTTACGTGGAAACACCATATATTTT
TRBV15,NA,many,TRBJ1-4,CATSREGGTEKLFF,TGTGCCACCAGCAGAGAGGGGGGGACTGAAAAACTGTTTTTT
TRBV12-3/TRBV12-4,TRBD1,NA,TRBJ1-2,CASSPSDRDIYGYTF,TGTGCCAGCAGTCCCTCGGACAGGGATATCTATGGCTACACCTTC
TRBV7-2,NA,many,TRBJ2-3,CASSLGRLDTQYF,TGTGCCAGCAGCTTAGGTCGATTAGATACGCAGTATTTT
TRBV4-3,TRBD2,few,TRBJ2-2,CASSPTSGRSDTGELFF,TGCGCCAGCAGCCCGACTAGCGGGAGATCGGACACCGGGGAGCTGTTTTTT
TRBV12-3/TRBV12-4,NA,NA,TRBJ1-1,CASSYDRRTEAFF,TGTGCCAGCAGTTATGACAGGAGAACTGAAGCTTTCTTT
TRBV7-2,NA,NA,TRBJ2-2,CASSFGTPRAGELFF,TGTGCCAGCAGCTTCGGGACTCCCAGGGCCGGGGAGCTGTTTTTT
TRBV11-2,NA,NA,TRBJ2-2,CASSFRPAGELFF,TGTGCCAGCAGCTTTCGTCCGGCCGGGGAGCTGTTTTTT
TRBV20-1,TRBD2,NA,TRBJ2-1,CSARSSSGGYNEQFF,TGCAGTGCTAGAAGTTCCAGCGGGGGCTACAATGAGCAGTTCTTC
TRBV29-1,TRBD1,few,TRBJ1-1,CSVSLGWGTVNTEAFF,TGCAGCGTTTCCCTCGGGTGGGGGACAGTGAACACTGAAGCTTTCTTT
TRBV11-2,NA,few,TRBJ2-1,CASSPNTRNEQFF,TGTGCCAGCAGCCCAAACACACGAAATGAGCAGTTCTTC
TRBV4-2,NA,few,TRBJ1-2,CASSQEGGGIGYTF,TGTGCCAGCAGCCAGGAGGGTGGGGGAATTGGCTACACCTTC
TRBV5-6,TRBD2,few,TRBJ2-3,CASSSGLFTDTQYF,TGTGCCAGCAGCTCGGGACTATTCACAGATACGCAGTATTTT
TRBV12-3/TRBV12-4,NA,NA,TRBJ1-1,CASTSLRAEAFF,TGTGCCAGCACCTCACTCCGGGCTGAAGCTTTCTTT
TRBV7-9,TRBD1,few,TRBJ2-7,CASSLGVRDSAYEQYF,TGTGCCAGCAGCTTAGGGGTCCGGGACAGCGCCTACGAGCAGTACTTC
TRBV6-5,NA,NA,TRBJ2-7,CASSYPGTDYEQYF,TGTGCCAGCAGTTATCCCGGGACCGACTACGAGCAGTACTTC
TRBV28,TRBD1,NA,TRBJ2-7,CASSFLRDRSSYEQYF,TGTGCCAGCAGTTTCCTCCGGGACAGAAGCTCCTACGAGCAGTACTTC
TRBV2,TRBD2,many,TRBJ2-1,CADRDYNNEQFF,TGTGCCGACCGGGACTATAACAATGAGCAGTTCTTC
TRBV20-1,NA,few,TRBJ2-7,CSARFQGSHYEQYF,TGCAGTGCTAGATTTCAAGGCAGTCACTACGAGCAGTACTTC
TRBV5-1,TRBD2,few,TRBJ2-1,CASSSSGNNEQFF,TGCGCCAGCAGCTCTAGCGGAAACAATGAGCAGTTCTTC
TRBV2,TRBD2,NA,TRBJ2-5,CASRLAGETQYF,TGTGCCAGCAGACTAGCGGGAGAGACCCAGTACTTC
TRBV20-1,NA,few,TRBJ2-7,CSATTRGGSYEQYF,TGCAGTGCGACCACAAGGGGTGGGTCCTACGAGCAGTACTTC
TRBV29-1,NA,NA,TRBJ1-1,CSARRGGNTEAFF,TGCAGCGCCCGCCGGGGGGGGAACACTGAAGCTTTCTTT
TRBV4-3,NA,many,TRBJ2-7,CASSQDLAGGYEQYF,TGCGCCAGCAGCCAAGATCTTGCAGGGGGGTACGAGCAGTACTTC
TRBV5-1,TRBD2,NA,TRBJ2-3,CASSLAATSGPRDTQYF,TGCGCCAGCAGCTTGGCCGCGACTAGCGGGCCTCGGGATACGCAGTATTTT
TRBV14,NA,few,TRBJ2-7,CASSQETASVYEQYF,TGTGCCAGCAGCCAAGAAACGGCTAGCGTCTACGAGCAGTACTTC
TRBV18,TRBD1,NA,TRBJ1-1,CASSLSDRGNTEAFF,TGTGCCAGCTCATTATCTGACAGGGGGAACACTGAAGCTTTCTTT
TRBV2,NA,few,TRBJ2-7,CASSEVGPIYEQYF,TGTGCCAGCAGTGAAGTCGGGCCTATTTACGAGCAGTACTTC
TRBV7-9,NA,NA,TRBJ2-1,CASSLSSDEQFF,TGTGCCAGCAGCTTATCAAGTGATGAGCAGTTCTTC